This T cell receptor (beta chain) was recovered during a study of early stage breast cancer tumors. As for the study in general: Each sample averaged approximately 10-fold read coverage.

Study-wide points: Compared with adjacent normal breast, tumors showed 2 to 2.5-fold denser, more clonal T cells. Enriched TCRB sequences shared across patients were mostly commonly generated sequences.

Blood replicates held 0.5 ug DNA, tumor or normal breast roughly 1.5 ug, two each. The data were produced by immunoSEQ multiplex PCR, yet TCRdb's version contains in-frame clones alone and is incomplete. The table includes 5,500 to 7,000 clones, 65% to 80% detected once. On this clone itself: What it recognizes is unknown.

The sequence came from a person aged 35 to 50 with breast cancer. Specimen: normal breast tissue next to the tumor.

CDR3 in amino acids: CASSLEQWWDRRTYEQYF. The CDR3 DNA reads as TGTGCCAGCAGCTTAGAACAGTGGTGGGACAGGCGGACCTACGAGCAGTACTTC. This rearrangement joins TRBV11-3 to TRBJ2-7; 8 nucleotides agree with TRBD1. With V trimmed by 0 bases and J by 2 bases, 12 bases remained unmatched. There are 18 residues in the CDR3. Germline values: CDR1 SGHNT, CDR2 YENEEA.